This T cell receptor beta chain was captured by sequencing in a study of CD8+CD57+ T cells in acquired aplastic anemia. Profiling of TCR beta VDJ combinations and CDR3 sequences used genomic DNA as template. TCRdb itself ran the reads through MiXCR, one entry per CDR3 protein. The sample includes 450,000 to 600,000 distinct CDR3 sequences, about a third of them seen just once. General observations from the study: It was found that about 31 CD8+ CDR3 sequences were shared between patients and controls.

Flow cytometry had shown expanded CD8+CD57+ cells in the patients chosen for sequencing. This clonotype was counted at least ten times. Antigen specificity is unknown. This CDR3 is built from 14 residues. Trimming cost V 6 bases and J 3 bases; bases outside gene matches: 6. In germline, CDR1 is DFQATT, CDR2 SNEGSKA (reference sequence). The sample consisted of sorted CD4+, CD8+, or CD8+CD57+ T cells (not recorded which) from PBMCs. The chain couples TRBV20-1 to TRBJ2-7, with 12 bases identical to TRBD2. This TCR was recovered from a human donor with aplastic anemia. The CDR3 DNA sequence: TGCAGTGCACCTCCTAGCGGGAGGGGCTACGAGCAGTACTTC. Protein sequence: CSAPPSGRGYEQYF.